These T cell receptor beta chains were read from a single sample in a study of chemoradiotherapy in HPV16-positive cancers. Sequenced by immunoSEQ multiplex PCR; TCRdb stores in-frame clones only, minus some. The data show over 30,000 clones, with roughly 78% seen just once and around 4% held by the top ten. Specimen: blood, collected from a patient who underwent chemoradiotherapy. The receptors were gathered from a human donor with HPV-associated anogenital cancer. The CDR3 runs from the conserved cysteine through the conserved F or W. The order of the fields is V gene, clone size, D gene, J gene, CDR3 DNA, CDR3 protein. The D gene is left open where the match is weak. Not all rows give a size; the values are once, few, many and, for expanded clones, a class.

v_call: TRBV7-6
clone_size: NA
d_call: NA
j_call: TRBJ2-7
cdr3_nt: TGTGCCAGCAGCTTAGCCCTACGGGGCAGGGCCCACACGTACGAGCAGTACTTC
cdr3_aa: CASSLALRGRAHTYEQYF

v_call: TRBV5-1
clone_size: NA
d_call: TRBD1
j_call: TRBJ2-3
cdr3_nt: TGCGCCAGCAGCTTTTCCCTGACAGGGAGCGCAGATACGCAGTATTTT
cdr3_aa: CASSFSLTGSADTQYF

v_call: TRBV5-1
clone_size: NA
d_call: NA
j_call: TRBJ1-2
cdr3_nt: TGCGCCAGTGCGCGAGGAAGGGATATGGGCTACACCTTC
cdr3_aa: CASARGRDMGYTF

v_call: TRBV5-1
clone_size: few
d_call: NA
j_call: TRBJ1-1
cdr3_nt: TGCGCCAGCAGCTTATTAGGAACAAACACTGAAGCTTTCTTT
cdr3_aa: CASSLLGTNTEAFF

v_call: TRBV10-2
clone_size: NA
d_call: NA
j_call: TRBJ1-1
cdr3_nt: TGCGCCAGCAGTGAGTCCGGGGGGCGGAGAACTGAAGCTTTCTTT
cdr3_aa: CASSESGGRRTEAFF

v_call: TRBV11-1
clone_size: NA
d_call: NA
j_call: TRBJ2-5
cdr3_nt: TGTGCCAGCAGCCCGCGGTCCCAAGAGACCCAGTACTTC
cdr3_aa: CASSPRSQETQYF

v_call: TRBV5-4
clone_size: NA
d_call: NA
j_call: TRBJ1-1
cdr3_nt: TGTGCCAGCAGCTTGGTGCGGGGAGGGACTGAAGCTTTCTTT
cdr3_aa: CASSLVRGGTEAFF

v_call: TRBV6-5
clone_size: NA
d_call: NA
j_call: TRBJ1-5
cdr3_nt: TGTGCCAGCAGTTACTCAGGGGTAACTAATCAGCCCCAGCATTTT
cdr3_aa: CASSYSGVTNQPQHF

v_call: TRBV5-1
clone_size: NA
d_call: NA
j_call: TRBJ2-3
cdr3_nt: TGCGCCAGCAGCTTTTATCTACAGGGTTCAGATACGCAGTATTTT
cdr3_aa: CASSFYLQGSDTQYF

v_call: TRBV9
clone_size: NA
d_call: NA
j_call: TRBJ2-2
cdr3_nt: TGTGCCAGCAGCGTAGGTGTCTCCGCGAACACCGGGGAGCTGTTTTTT
cdr3_aa: CASSVGVSANTGELFF

v_call: TRBV30
clone_size: few
d_call: TRBD1
j_call: TRBJ1-1
cdr3_nt: TGTGCCTGGAGTCCGGGGACAGGTTTGAACACTGAAGCTTTCTTT
cdr3_aa: CAWSPGTGLNTEAFF

v_call: TRBV9
clone_size: NA
d_call: NA
j_call: TRBJ1-5
cdr3_nt: TGTGCCAGCAGCGTATTGGGGCATAGCAATCAGCCCCAGCATTTT
cdr3_aa: CASSVLGHSNQPQHF

v_call: TRBV6-5
clone_size: NA
d_call: NA
j_call: TRBJ2-3
cdr3_nt: TGTGCCAGTAAGAAGGGGAGCACAGATACGCAGTATTTT
cdr3_aa: CASKKGSTDTQYF

v_call: TRBV5-6
clone_size: NA
d_call: NA
j_call: TRBJ2-7
cdr3_nt: TGTGCCAGCAGTCCGGACAGTAGCAGAACCTACGAGCAGTACTTC
cdr3_aa: CASSPDSSRTYEQYF

v_call: TRBV4-1
clone_size: NA
d_call: TRBD1
j_call: TRBJ2-3
cdr3_nt: TGCGCCAGCAAACAGGGGACGAACACAGATACGCAGTATTTT
cdr3_aa: CASKQGTNTDTQYF

v_call: TRBV6-5
clone_size: NA
d_call: NA
j_call: TRBJ1-3
cdr3_nt: TGTGCCAGCAGTTACTCGACAGACTCTGGAAACACCATATATTTT
cdr3_aa: CASSYSTDSGNTIYF

v_call: TRBV6-6
clone_size: once
d_call: TRBD1
j_call: TRBJ1-5
cdr3_nt: TGTGCCAGCAGACCCACAGGGGTTAGCAATCAGCCCCAGCATTTT
cdr3_aa: CASRPTGVSNQPQHF

v_call: TRBV9
clone_size: NA
d_call: TRBD1
j_call: TRBJ2-5
cdr3_nt: TGTGCCAGCAGCGGACCGGGACAGGGTTCGGGGACCCAGTACTTC
cdr3_aa: CASSGPGQGSGTQYF

v_call: TRBV6-6
clone_size: NA
d_call: NA
j_call: TRBJ1-2
cdr3_nt: TGTGCCGCCGTGGACAGTTACTATGGCTACACCTTC
cdr3_aa: CAAVDSYYGYTF

v_call: TRBV5-1
clone_size: NA
d_call: NA
j_call: TRBJ2-1
cdr3_nt: TGCGCCAGCAGCGGGGGGACTGGCAATGAGCAGTTCTTC
cdr3_aa: CASSGGTGNEQFF

v_call: TRBV30
clone_size: NA
d_call: TRBD1
j_call: TRBJ1-1
cdr3_nt: TGTGCCTGGGTCCCTTGGGACAGGGTAAAGGGTGAAGCTTTCTTT
cdr3_aa: CAWVPWDRVKGEAFF

v_call: TRBV5-1
clone_size: NA
d_call: TRBD2
j_call: TRBJ2-5
cdr3_nt: TGCGCCAGCAGCAGCGGGGAGGCTGAGACCCAGTACTTC
cdr3_aa: CASSSGEAETQYF

v_call: TRBV6-5
clone_size: NA
d_call: NA
j_call: TRBJ2-3
cdr3_nt: TGTGCCAGCAGTTCCAACGCGGATACGCAGTATTTT
cdr3_aa: CASSSNADTQYF

v_call: TRBV7-9
clone_size: once
d_call: TRBD2
j_call: TRBJ2-1
cdr3_nt: TGTGCCAGCAGCGGCCTTGTGTTAGCGGGGTGGGAGTTCTTC
cdr3_aa: CASSGLVLAGWEFF

v_call: TRBV18
clone_size: NA
d_call: TRBD1
j_call: TRBJ1-1
cdr3_nt: TGTGCCAGCTCACCAGACAGGGGGTCTACTGAAGCTTTCTTT
cdr3_aa: CASSPDRGSTEAFF

v_call: TRBV5-6
clone_size: NA
d_call: NA
j_call: TRBJ2-5
cdr3_nt: TGTGCCAGCAGCTTATCCCGGCAGATACAAGAGACCCAGTACTTC
cdr3_aa: CASSLSRQIQETQYF

v_call: TRBV19
clone_size: few
d_call: NA
j_call: TRBJ1-5
cdr3_nt: TGTGCCAGTAGTATAGATGGCTACAGCAATCAGCCCCAGCATTTT
cdr3_aa: CASSIDGYSNQPQHF

v_call: TRBV18
clone_size: NA
d_call: NA
j_call: TRBJ1-5
cdr3_nt: TGTGCCAGCTCACCTGGGCAGGGCGATCAGCCCCAGCATTTT
cdr3_aa: CASSPGQGDQPQHF

v_call: TRBV5-1
clone_size: NA
d_call: TRBD1
j_call: TRBJ2-7
cdr3_nt: TGCGCCAGCAGCTTGGCCGAACAGGGGTTGTACGAGCAGTACTTC
cdr3_aa: CASSLAEQGLYEQYF

v_call: TRBV11-2
clone_size: NA
d_call: TRBD2
j_call: TRBJ2-7
cdr3_nt: TGTGCCAGCAGCATAGCGGGGGATTCTTACGAGCAGTACTTC
cdr3_aa: CASSIAGDSYEQYF

v_call: TRBV4-3
clone_size: NA
d_call: TRBD1
j_call: TRBJ1-2
cdr3_nt: TGCGCCAGCAGCCAAGATAACACAGGGGAGACTGGCTACACCTTC
cdr3_aa: CASSQDNTGETGYTF

v_call: TRBV11-3
clone_size: NA
d_call: NA
j_call: TRBJ2-7
cdr3_nt: TGTGCCAGCAGCTTAGCAGGGCACGAGCAGTACTTC
cdr3_aa: CASSLAGHEQYF